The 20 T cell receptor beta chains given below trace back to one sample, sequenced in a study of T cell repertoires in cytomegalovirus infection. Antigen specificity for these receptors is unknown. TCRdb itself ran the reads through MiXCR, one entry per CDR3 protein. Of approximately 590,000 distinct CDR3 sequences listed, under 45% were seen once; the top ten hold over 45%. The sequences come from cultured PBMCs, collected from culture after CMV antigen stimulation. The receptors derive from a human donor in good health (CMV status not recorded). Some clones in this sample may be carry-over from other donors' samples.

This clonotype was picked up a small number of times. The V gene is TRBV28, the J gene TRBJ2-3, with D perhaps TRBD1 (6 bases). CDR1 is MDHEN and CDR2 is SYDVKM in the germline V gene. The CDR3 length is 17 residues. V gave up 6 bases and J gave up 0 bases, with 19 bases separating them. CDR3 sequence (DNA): TGTGCCAGCAGCAACCCCGCCAGGACAGCTAGCACAGATACGCAGTATTTT. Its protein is CASSNPARTASTDTQYF.

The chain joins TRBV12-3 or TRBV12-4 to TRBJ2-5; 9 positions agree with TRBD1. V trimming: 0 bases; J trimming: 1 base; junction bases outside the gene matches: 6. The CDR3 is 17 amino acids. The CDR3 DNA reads TGTGCCAGCAGTTTAGCGCCGGGACAGGGTGTCCAAGAGACCCAGTACTTC. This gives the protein CASSLAPGQGVQETQYF.

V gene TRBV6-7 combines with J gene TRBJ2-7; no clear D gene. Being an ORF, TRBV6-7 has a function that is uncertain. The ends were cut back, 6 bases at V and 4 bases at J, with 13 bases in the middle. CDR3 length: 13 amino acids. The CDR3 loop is CASRLRTVYEQYF. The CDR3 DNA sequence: TGTGCCAGCAGACTACGAACGGTTTACGAGCAGTACTTC.

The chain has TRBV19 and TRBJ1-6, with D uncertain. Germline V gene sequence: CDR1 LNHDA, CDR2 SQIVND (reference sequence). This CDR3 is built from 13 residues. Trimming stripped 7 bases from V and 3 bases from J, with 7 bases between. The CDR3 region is CASTPDYNSPLHF. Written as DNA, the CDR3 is TGTGCCAGTACCCCAGACTATAATTCACCCCTCCACTTT.

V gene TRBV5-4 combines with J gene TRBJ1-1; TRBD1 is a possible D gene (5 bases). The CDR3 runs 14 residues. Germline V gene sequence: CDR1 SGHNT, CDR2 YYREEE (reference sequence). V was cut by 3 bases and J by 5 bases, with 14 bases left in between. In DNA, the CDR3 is TGTGCCAGCAGCTACGCGGGGCCGGGGACTGAAGCTTTCTTT. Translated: CASSYAGPGTEAFF.

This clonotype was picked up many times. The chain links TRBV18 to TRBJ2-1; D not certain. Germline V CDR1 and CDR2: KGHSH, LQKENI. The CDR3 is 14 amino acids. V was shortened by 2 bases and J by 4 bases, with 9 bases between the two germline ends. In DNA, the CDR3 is TGTGCCAGCTCACCAGGAACGGATTACAATGAGCAGTTCTTC. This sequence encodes CASSPGTDYNEQFF.

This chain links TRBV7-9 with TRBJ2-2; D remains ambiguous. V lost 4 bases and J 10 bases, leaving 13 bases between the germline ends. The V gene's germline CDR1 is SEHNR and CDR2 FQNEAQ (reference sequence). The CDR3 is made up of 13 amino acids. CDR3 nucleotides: TGTGCCAGCAGCTCAACACTAACCCCGGAGCTGTTTTTT. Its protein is CASSSTLTPELFF.

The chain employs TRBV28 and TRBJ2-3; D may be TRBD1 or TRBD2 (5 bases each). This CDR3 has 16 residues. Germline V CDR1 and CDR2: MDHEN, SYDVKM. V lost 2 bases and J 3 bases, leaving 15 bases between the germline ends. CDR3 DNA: TGTGCCAGCAGTTTAAGGGACGGCGCCCCTACAGATACGCAGTATTTT. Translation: CASSLRDGAPTDTQYF.

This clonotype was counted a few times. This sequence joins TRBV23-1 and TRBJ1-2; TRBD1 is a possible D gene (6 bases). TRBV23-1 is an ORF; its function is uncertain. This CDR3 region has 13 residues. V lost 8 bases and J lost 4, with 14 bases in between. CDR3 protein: CASCPRQAYGYTF. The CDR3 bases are TGCGCCAGCTGTCCCCGACAGGCCTATGGCTACACCTTC.

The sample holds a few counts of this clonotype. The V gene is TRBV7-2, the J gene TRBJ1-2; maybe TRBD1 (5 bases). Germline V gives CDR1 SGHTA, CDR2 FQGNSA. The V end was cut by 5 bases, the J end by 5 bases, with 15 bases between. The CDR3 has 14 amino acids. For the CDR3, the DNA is TGTGCCAGCAGCGCGGGGGTACGGGGGTATGGCTACACCTTC. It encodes CASSAGVRGYGYTF.

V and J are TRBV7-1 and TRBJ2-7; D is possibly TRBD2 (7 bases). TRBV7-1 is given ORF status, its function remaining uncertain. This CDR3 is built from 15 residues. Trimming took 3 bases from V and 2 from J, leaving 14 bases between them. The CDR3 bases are TGTGCCAGCAGCTCGGGGGGGGGCAGGGCCTACGAGCAGTACTTC. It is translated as CASSSGGGRAYEQYF.

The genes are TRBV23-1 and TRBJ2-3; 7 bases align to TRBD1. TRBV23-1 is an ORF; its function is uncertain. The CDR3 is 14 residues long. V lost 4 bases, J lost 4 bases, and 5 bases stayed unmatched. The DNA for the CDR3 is TGCGCCAGCAGTCCTGGACAGGCGGCAGATACGCAGTATTTT. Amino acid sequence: CASSPGQAADTQYF.

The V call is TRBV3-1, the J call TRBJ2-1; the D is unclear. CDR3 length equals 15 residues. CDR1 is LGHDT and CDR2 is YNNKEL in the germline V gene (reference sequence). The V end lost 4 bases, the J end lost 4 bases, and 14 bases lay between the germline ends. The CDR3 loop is CASSRRHITYNEQFF. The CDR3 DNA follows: TGTGCCAGCAGCCGTCGTCACATCACGTACAATGAGCAGTTCTTC.

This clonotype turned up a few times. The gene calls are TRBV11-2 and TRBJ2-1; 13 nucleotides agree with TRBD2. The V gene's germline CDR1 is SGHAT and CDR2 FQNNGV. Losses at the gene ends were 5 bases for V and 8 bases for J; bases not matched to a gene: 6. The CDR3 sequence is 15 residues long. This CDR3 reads CASSPGTSGMYEQFF. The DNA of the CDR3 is TGTGCCAGCAGCCCAGGGACTAGCGGGATGTATGAGCAGTTCTTC.

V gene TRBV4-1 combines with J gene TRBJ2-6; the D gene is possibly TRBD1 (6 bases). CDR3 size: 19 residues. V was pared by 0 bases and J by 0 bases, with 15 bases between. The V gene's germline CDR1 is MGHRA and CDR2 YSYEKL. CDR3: CASSQESPGADSGANVLTF. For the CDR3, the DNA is TGCGCCAGCAGCCAAGAAAGCCCAGGGGCTGACTCTGGGGCCAACGTCCTGACTTTC.

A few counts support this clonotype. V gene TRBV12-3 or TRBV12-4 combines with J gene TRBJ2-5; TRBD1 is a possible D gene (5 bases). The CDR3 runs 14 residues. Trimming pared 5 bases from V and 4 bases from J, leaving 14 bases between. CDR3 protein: CASSPWAGIETQYF. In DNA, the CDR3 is TGTGCCAGCAGTCCCTGGGCAGGGATAGAGACCCAGTACTTC.

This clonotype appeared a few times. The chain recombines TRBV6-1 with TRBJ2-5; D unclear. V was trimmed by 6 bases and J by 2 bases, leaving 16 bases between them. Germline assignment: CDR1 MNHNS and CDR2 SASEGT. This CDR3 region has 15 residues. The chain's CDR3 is CASSYSPLGQETQYF. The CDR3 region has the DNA TGTGCCAGCAGCTATTCTCCCCTGGGTCAAGAGACCCAGTACTTC.

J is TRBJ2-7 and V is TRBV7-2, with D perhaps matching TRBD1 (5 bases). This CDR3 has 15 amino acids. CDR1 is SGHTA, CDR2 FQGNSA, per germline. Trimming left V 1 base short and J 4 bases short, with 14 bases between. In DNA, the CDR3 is TGTGCCAGCAGCTTAGTGGGTCGGACACAATACGAGCAGTACTTC. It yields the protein CASSLVGRTQYEQYF. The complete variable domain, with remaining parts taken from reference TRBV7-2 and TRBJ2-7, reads GAGVSQSPSNKVTEKGKDVELRCDPISGHTALYWYRQSLGQGLEFLIYFQGNSAPDKSGLPSDRFSAERTGGSVSTLTIQRTQQEDSAVYLCASSLVGRTQYEQYFGPGTRLTVT.

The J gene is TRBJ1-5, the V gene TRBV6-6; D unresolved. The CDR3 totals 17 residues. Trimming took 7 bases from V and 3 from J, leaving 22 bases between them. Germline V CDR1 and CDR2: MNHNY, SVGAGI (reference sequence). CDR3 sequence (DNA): TGTGCCAGCACCCTATCACGTGGTAGAGAACCCAATCAGCCCCAGCATTTT. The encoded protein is CASTLSRGREPNQPQHF.

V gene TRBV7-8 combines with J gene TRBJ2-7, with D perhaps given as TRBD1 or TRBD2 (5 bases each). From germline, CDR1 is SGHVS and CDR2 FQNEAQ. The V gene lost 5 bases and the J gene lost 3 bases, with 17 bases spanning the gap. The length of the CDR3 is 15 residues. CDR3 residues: CASSRTPGTVYEQYF. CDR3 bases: TGTGCCAGCAGCCGGACACCAGGGACGGTCTACGAGCAGTACTTC.